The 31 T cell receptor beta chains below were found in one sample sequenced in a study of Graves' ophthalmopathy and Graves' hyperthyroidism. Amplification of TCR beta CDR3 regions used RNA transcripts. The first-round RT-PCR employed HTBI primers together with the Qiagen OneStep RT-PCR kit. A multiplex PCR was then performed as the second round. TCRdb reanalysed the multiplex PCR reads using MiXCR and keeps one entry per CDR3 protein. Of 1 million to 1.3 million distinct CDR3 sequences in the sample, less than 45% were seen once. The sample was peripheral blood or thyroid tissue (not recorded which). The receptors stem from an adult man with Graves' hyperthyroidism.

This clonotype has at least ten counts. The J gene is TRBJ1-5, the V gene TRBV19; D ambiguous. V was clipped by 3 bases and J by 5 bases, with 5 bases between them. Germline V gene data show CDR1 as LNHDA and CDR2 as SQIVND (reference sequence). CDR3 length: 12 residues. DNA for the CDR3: TGTGCCAGTAGTATTTTCGATCAGCCCCAGCATTTT. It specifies CASSIFDQPQHF.

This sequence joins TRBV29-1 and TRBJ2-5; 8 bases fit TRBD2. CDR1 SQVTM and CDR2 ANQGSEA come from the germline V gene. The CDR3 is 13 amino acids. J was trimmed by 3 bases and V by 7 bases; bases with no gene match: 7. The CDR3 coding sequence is TGCAGCGCTCCACTAGCGGAGGAAGAGACCCAGTACTTC. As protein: CSAPLAEEETQYF.

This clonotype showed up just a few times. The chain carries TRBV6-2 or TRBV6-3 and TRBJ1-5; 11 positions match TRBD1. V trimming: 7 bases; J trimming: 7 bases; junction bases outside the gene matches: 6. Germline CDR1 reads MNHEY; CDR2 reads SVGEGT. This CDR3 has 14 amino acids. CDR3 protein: CASTPDRGRQPQHF. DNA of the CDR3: TGTGCCAGCACCCCGGACAGGGGGCGGCAGCCCCAGCATTTT.

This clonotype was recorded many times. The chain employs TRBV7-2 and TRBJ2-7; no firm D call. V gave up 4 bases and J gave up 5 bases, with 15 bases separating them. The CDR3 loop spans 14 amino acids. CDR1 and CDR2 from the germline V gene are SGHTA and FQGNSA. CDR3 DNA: TGTGCCAGCAGCTCCGACTGGCTTGGGAACGAGCAGTACTTC. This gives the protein CASSSDWLGNEQYF.

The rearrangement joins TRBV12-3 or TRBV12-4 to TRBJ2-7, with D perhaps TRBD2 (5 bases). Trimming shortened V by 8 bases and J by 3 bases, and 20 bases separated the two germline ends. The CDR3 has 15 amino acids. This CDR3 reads CASLSSADSRYEQYF. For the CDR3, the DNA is TGTGCCAGCCTTAGTTCGGCGGACTCCCGCTACGAGCAGTACTTC.

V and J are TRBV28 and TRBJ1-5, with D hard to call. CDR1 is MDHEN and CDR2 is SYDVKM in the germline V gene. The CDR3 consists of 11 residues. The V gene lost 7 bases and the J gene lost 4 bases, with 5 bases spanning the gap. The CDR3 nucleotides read TGTGCCAGCATGTCAAATCAGCCCCAGCATTTT. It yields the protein CASMSNQPQHF.

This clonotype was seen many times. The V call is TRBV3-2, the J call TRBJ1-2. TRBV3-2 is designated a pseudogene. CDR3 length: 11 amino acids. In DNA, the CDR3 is TGTGCCAGCAGCCCATTTTTGGGCTACACCTTC. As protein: CASSPFLGYTF.

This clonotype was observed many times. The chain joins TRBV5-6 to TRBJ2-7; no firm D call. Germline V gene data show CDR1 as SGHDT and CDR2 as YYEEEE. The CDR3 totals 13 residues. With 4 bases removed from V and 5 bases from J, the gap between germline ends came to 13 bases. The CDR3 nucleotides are TGTGCCAGCAGCCCCGGCTCGGTCGACGAGCAGTACTTC. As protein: CASSPGSVDEQYF.

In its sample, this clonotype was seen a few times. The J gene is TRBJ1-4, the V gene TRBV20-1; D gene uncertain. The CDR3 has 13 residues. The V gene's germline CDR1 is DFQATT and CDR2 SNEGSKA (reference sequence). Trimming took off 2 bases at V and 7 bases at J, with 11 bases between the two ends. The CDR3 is CSARTRQSEKLFF. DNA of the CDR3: TGCAGTGCTAGAACTCGGCAGAGTGAAAAACTGTTTTTT.

In DNA, the CDR3 is TGTGCCATCAGCCCCGGGACAGAGCATCAGCCCCAGCATTTT. Protein product: CAISPGTEHQPQHF. The chain couples TRBV10-3 to TRBJ1-5, with 7 bases that match TRBD1. The CDR3 runs to 14 residues. The germline V gene encodes CDR1 ENHRY and CDR2 SYGVKD. With V trimmed by 6 bases and J by 5 bases, 7 bases remained unmatched.

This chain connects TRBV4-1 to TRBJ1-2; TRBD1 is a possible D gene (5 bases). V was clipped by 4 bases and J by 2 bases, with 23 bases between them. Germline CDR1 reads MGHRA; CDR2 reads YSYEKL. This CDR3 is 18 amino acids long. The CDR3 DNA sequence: TGCGCCAGCAGCCCCACTGGCAAACCTGGGGCTCTGAACTATGGCTACACCTTC. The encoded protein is CASSPTGKPGALNYGYTF.

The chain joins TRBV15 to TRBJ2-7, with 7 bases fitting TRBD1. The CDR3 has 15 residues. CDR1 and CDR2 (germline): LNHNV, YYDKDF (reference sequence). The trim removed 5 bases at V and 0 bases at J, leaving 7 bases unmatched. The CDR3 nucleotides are TGTGCCACCAGCCATCGGGACAGTTTCTCCTACGAGCAGTACTTC. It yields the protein CATSHRDSFSYEQYF.

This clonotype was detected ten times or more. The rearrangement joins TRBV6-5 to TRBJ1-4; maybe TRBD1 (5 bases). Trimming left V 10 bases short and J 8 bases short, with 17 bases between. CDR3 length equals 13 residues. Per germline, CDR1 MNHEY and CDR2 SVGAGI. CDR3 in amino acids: CATAFTRGEKLFF. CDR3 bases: TGTGCCACCGCCTTTACACGGGGCGAAAAACTGTTTTTT.

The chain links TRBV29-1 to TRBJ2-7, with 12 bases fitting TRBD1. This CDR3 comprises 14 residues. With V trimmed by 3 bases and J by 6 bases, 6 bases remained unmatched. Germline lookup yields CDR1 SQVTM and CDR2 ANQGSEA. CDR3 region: CSVDLPGQGAEQYF. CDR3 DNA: TGCAGCGTTGACCTCCCGGGACAGGGGGCCGAGCAGTACTTC.

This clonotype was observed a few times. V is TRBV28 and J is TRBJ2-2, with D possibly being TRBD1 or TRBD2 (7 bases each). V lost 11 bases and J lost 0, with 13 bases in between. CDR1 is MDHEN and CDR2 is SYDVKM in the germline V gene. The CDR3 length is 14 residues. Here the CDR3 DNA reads TGTGCCGGGAGGGGACAGACGAACACCGGGGAGCTGTTTTTT. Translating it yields CAGRGQTNTGELFF.

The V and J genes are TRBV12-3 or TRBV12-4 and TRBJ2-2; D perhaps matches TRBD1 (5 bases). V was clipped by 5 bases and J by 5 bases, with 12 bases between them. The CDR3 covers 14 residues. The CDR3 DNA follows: TGTGCCAGCAGTCCGAAGACAGCGACCGGGGAGCTGTTTTTT. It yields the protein CASSPKTATGELFF.

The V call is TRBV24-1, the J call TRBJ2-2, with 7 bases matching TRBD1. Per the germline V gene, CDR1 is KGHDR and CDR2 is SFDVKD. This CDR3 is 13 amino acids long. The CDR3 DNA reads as TGTGCTAGGGAACAGGGGTCTGGCGGGGAGCTGTTTTTT. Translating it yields CAREQGSGGELFF.

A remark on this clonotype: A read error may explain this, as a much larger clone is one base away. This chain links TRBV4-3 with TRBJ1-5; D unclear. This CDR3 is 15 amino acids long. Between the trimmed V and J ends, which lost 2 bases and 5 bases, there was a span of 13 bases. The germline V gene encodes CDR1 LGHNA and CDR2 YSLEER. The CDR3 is CASSQLVQDYQPQHF. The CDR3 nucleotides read TGCGCCAGCAGCCAATTGGTTCAGGACTATCAGCCCCAGCATTTT.

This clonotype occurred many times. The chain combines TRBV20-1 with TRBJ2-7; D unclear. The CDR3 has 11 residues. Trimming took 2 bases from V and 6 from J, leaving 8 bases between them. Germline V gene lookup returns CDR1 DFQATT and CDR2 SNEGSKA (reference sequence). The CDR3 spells CSARPLGEQYF. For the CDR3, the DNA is TGCAGTGCTAGACCCCTTGGCGAGCAGTACTTC.

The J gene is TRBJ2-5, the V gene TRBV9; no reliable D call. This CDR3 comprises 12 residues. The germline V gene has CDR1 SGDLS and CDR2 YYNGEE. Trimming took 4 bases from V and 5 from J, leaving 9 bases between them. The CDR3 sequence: CASSKDPETQYF. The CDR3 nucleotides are TGTGCCAGCAGCAAGGACCCGGAGACCCAGTACTTC.

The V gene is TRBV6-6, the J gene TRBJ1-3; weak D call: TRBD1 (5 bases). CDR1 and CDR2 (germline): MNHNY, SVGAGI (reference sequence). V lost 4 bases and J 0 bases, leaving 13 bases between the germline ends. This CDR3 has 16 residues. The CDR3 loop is CASSSTPGASGNTIYF. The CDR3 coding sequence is TGTGCCAGCAGTTCAACTCCCGGGGCCTCTGGAAACACCATATATTTT.

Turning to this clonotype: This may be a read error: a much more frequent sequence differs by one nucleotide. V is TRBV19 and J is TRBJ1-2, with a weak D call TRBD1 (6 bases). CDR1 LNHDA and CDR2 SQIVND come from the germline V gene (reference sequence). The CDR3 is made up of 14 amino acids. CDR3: CDSSLTGFNYGYTF. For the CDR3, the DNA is TGTGACAGCAGCTTGACAGGCTTTAACTATGGCTACACCTTC.

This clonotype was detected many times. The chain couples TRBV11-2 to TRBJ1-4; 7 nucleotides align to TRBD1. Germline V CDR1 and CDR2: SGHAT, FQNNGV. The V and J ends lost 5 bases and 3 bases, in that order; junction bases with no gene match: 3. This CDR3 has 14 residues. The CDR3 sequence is CASSQGQSNEKLFF. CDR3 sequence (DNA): TGTGCCAGCAGCCAGGGACAGTCTAATGAAAAACTGTTTTTT.

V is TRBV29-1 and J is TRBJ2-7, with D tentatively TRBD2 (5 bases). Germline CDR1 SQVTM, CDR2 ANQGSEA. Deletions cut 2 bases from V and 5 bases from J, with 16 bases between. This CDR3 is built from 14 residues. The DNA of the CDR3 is TGCAGCGTTGAAAAAGGCGAGACGGGGAACGAGCAGTACTTC. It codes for CSVEKGETGNEQYF.

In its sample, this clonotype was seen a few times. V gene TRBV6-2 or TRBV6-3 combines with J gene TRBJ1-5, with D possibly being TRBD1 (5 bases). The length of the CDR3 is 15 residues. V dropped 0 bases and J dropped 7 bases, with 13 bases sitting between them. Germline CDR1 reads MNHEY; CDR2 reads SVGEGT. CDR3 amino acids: CASSYSTPRGQPQHF. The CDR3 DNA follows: TGTGCCAGCAGTTACTCGACCCCGAGGGGACAGCCCCAGCATTTT.

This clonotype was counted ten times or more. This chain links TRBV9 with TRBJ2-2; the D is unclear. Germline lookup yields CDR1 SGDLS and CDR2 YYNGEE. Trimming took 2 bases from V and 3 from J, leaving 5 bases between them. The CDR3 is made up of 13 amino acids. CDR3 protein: CASSVGDTGELFF. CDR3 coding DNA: TGTGCCAGCAGCGTTGGGGACACCGGGGAGCTGTTTTTT.

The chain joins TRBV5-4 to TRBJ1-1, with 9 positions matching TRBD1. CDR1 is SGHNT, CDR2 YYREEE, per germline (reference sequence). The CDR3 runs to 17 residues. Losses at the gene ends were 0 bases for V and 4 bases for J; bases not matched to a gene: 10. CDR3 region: CASSLDSEDRGGTEAFF. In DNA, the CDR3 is TGTGCCAGCAGCTTGGATTCGGAGGACAGGGGAGGCACTGAAGCTTTCTTT.

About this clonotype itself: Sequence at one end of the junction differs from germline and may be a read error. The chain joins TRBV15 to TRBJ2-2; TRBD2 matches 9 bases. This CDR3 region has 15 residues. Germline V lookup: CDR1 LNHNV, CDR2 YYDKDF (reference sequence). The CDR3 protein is CATRRGLARSGELFF. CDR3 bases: TGTGCCACCAGAAGAGGACTAGCGAGGTCCGGGGAGCTGTTTTTT.

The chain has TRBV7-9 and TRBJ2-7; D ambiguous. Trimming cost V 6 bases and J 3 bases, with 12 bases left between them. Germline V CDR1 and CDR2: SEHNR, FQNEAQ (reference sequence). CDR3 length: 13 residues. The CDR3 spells CASSARSGYEQYF. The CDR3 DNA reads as TGTGCCAGCAGTGCTAGGTCTGGCTACGAGCAGTACTTC.

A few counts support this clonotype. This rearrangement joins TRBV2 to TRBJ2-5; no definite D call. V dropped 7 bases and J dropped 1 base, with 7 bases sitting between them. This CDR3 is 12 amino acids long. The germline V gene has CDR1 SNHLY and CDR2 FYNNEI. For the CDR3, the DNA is TGTGCCAGCACCCCAGTCCAAGAGACCCAGTACTTC. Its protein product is CASTPVQETQYF.

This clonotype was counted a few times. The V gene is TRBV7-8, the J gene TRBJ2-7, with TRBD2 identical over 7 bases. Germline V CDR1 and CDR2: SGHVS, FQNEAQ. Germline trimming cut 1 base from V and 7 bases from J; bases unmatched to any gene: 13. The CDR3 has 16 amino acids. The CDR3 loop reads CASSLVGGRERREQYF. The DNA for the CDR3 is TGTGCCAGCAGCTTAGTTGGCGGGAGAGAACGTCGGGAGCAGTACTTC.